The text below deals with one T cell receptor beta chain. The data belong to a study of OX40 agonist ivuxolimab in advanced cancers. Turning to the study itself: Two patients with cutaneous melanoma and one with hepatocellular carcinoma, three in total, showed partial responses.

This table comes from immunoSEQ multiplex PCR, and its TCRdb copy is limited to in-frame clones, with some not included. Among 30,000 to 40,000 clones listed, about 80% were seen once. CDR3 size: 12 residues. Trimming cost V 5 bases and J 10 bases; bases outside gene matches: 2. The germline gives CDR1 MDHEN, CDR2 SYDVKM. The specimen comprised CD4+ or CD8+ T cells sorted from blood, sampled in a trial of the OX40 agonist ivuxolimab. The TCR sequence derives from an adult with an advanced solid tumor such as melanoma, head and neck, liver or kidney cancer. V gene TRBV28 combines with J gene TRBJ2-1, with 10 nucleotides matching TRBD2. The CDR3 DNA sequence: TGTGCCAGCAGTCTGACTAGCGGGGAGCAGTTCTTC. Translation gives CASSLTSGEQFF.